The 7 T cell receptor beta chains below come from one sample, sequenced in a study of blood T cell repertoires in COVID-19. TCRdb's table, derived via immunoSEQ multiplex PCR, lists solely in-frame clones and lacks some. Of a few hundred thousand clones detected, 70% to 90% appear once; the ten largest clones hold approximately 4%. What was sequenced was PBMCs or T cells enriched from blood (not recorded which). Source of these receptors: a woman aged 25 to 39 who had been exposed to COVID-19.

This chain links TRBV28 with TRBJ2-7; unclear D gene. Germline V lookup: CDR1 MDHEN, CDR2 SYDVKM. The CDR3 consists of 12 residues. The V and J ends lost 3 bases and 13 bases respectively, with 16 bases between them. CDR3: CASSFRPGPFYF. In DNA, the CDR3 is TGTGCCAGCAGTTTCCGGCCAGGCCCATTTTACTTC.

This chain links TRBV6-5 with TRBJ1-1; tentatively, D is TRBD1 (6 bases). Germline V gene sequence: CDR1 MNHEY, CDR2 SVGAGI. With 8 bases removed from V and 1 base from J, the gap between germline ends came to 17 bases. CDR3 length equals 15 residues. CDR3 amino acids: CASLGQSIGNTEAFF. The CDR3 nucleotides read TGTGCCAGCCTCGGACAGTCTATTGGGAACACTGAAGCTTTCTTT.

This chain uses TRBV5-1 with TRBJ2-7; D is perhaps TRBD2 (5 bases). In germline, CDR1 is SGHRS, CDR2 YFSETQ. V was shortened by 3 bases and J by 0 bases, with 13 bases between the two germline ends. CDR3 length: 15 amino acids. Here the CDR3 reads CASSSNSEPSYEQYF. For the CDR3, the DNA is TGCGCCAGCAGCTCTAATAGCGAGCCCTCCTACGAGCAGTACTTC.

V gene TRBV6-1 combines with J gene TRBJ1-2; TRBD1 is a possible D gene (6 bases). CDR1 MNHNS and CDR2 SASEGT come from the germline V gene. This CDR3 has 16 amino acids. Trimming took 0 bases from V and 0 from J, leaving 11 bases between them. The CDR3 here is CASSEARAGANYGYTF. The CDR3 DNA sequence: TGTGCCAGCAGTGAAGCGCGGGCAGGGGCTAACTATGGCTACACCTTC.

V is TRBV2 and J is TRBJ2-1; 10 positions agree with TRBD2. The CDR3 has 18 amino acids. From germline, CDR1 is SNHLY and CDR2 FYNNEI. V was clipped by 3 bases and J by 0 bases; unmatched bases: 8. CDR3 loop: CASSDDTSGKSSYNEQFF. For the CDR3, the DNA is TGTGCCAGCAGTGATGATACTAGCGGGAAGAGCTCCTACAATGAGCAGTTCTTC.

This chain connects TRBV19 to TRBJ1-1; 8 nucleotides line up with TRBD1. CDR3 size: 13 residues. Germline loops: CDR1 LNHDA, CDR2 SQIVND (reference sequence). V lost 3 bases to trimming and J lost 6 bases; unmatched junction nucleotides: 3. The CDR3 bases are TGTGCCAGTAGTATTGGACAGGGCCCTGAAGCTTTCTTT. This gives the protein CASSIGQGPEAFF.

The chain employs TRBV5-1 and TRBJ1-3; 7 bases are shared with TRBD1. The germline CDR1 and CDR2 sequences are SGHRS and YFSETQ. V shed 0 bases and J 0 bases; nucleotides not matched to a gene: 6. The CDR3 consists of 17 residues. The CDR3 loop is CASSLGRGPNSGNTIYF. CDR3 DNA: TGCGCCAGCAGCTTGGGGAGGGGGCCTAACTCTGGAAACACCATATATTTT.